A single sample gave rise to the 5 T cell receptor beta chains below, sequenced in a study of T cell responses to AZD1222 COVID-19 vaccine. The table came from immunoSEQ multiplex PCR; TCRdb's copy has only in-frame clones and leaves some out. Of 50,000 to 55,000 clones in the sample, roughly 89% were seen once. The source was peripheral blood, collected 28 days after the second AZD1222 dose. Receptors were obtained from an adult who received the AZD1222 COVID-19 vaccine.

The V call is TRBV4-1, the J call TRBJ2-1, with D possibly being TRBD2 (6 bases). CDR1 is MGHRA, CDR2 YSYEKL, per germline. CDR3 size: 17 residues. V was trimmed by 4 bases and J by 4 bases, leaving 20 bases between them. CDR3 loop: CASSREVGSLTYNEQFF. The CDR3 DNA reads as TGCGCCAGCAGCCGGGAGGTGGGTAGCCTTACATACAATGAGCAGTTCTTC.

This clone was counted a few times. The V and J genes are TRBV29-1 and TRBJ2-1; 7 bases agree with TRBD2. The CDR3 is 16 residues long. Germline V CDR1 and CDR2: SQVTM, ANQGSEA. V shed 1 base, J shed 0 bases, and the junction held 6 bases outside the gene matches. The CDR3 DNA sequence: TGCAGCGTTGAAGGCGGGAGTGGTCCCTCCTACAATGAGCAGTTCTTC. Translated, it gives CSVEGGSGPSYNEQFF.

This chain uses TRBV19 with TRBJ2-2; D might be TRBD2 (5 bases). Trimming took 2 bases from V and 0 from J, leaving 7 bases between them. Germline V gene sequence: CDR1 LNHDA, CDR2 SQIVND (reference sequence). The CDR3 runs to 15 residues. CDR3 residues: CASSISGSNTGELFF. CDR3 DNA sequence: TGTGCCAGTAGTATAAGCGGCTCGAACACCGGGGAGCTGTTTTTT.

The DNA for the CDR3 is TGTGCCAGCGATGCTCGGACAGGGGGCCTTGGCTACACCTTC. It codes for CASDARTGGLGYTF. This chain joins TRBV2 and TRBJ1-2; 11 positions agree with TRBD1. CDR1 and CDR2 from the germline V gene are SNHLY and FYNNEI. V trimming: 8 bases; J trimming: 7 bases; junction bases outside the gene matches: 9. The CDR3 sequence is 14 residues long.

This rearrangement joins TRBV2 to TRBJ2-3, with a tentative D call TRBD2 (7 bases). The CDR3 consists of 13 residues. Germline CDR1 is SNHLY and CDR2 is FYNNEI. V was clipped by 8 bases and J by 4 bases, with 13 bases between them. The CDR3 reads CASARGAADTQYF. The DNA for the CDR3 is TGTGCCAGCGCCCGGGGGGCGGCAGATACGCAGTATTTT.